This entry concerns a single T cell receptor (beta chain). This record comes from a study of blood T cell repertoires in COVID-19. Across the study: Whether acute or convalescent, the COVID-19 samples came from the United States, Italy and Spain.

As processed by the authors: It was from reference gene primer amplification that nucleated cell counts were estimated. Profiled with immunoSEQ multiplex PCR; TCRdb holds only in-frame clones, not every one. The DNA gave D and trimming, while V, J and clone size come from that table. The sample has around 70,000 clones; about 80% are singletons. The CDR3 loop spans 15 amino acids. The V gene's germline CDR1 is LGHDT and CDR2 YNNKEL (reference sequence). With V trimmed by 4 bases and J by 4 bases, 6 bases remained unmatched. The receptor was derived from a man aged 55 to 70 with active or convalescent COVID-19. The sample consisted of peripheral blood. The chain employs TRBV3-1 (or the pseudogene TRBV3-2) and TRBJ2-5; TRBD2 agrees at 10 bases. Here the CDR3 DNA reads TGTGCCAGCAGCCCAGCGGGGGGGCTTAGAGAGACCCAGTACTTC. Translated, it gives CASSPAGGLRETQYF.